The present T cell receptor beta chain was sequenced within a study of T cell repertoires in ileal Crohn's disease. Study-level background: 30% to 40% were active smokers at surgery; median disease duration was almost 8 years. Biopsies of inflamed ileum from the surgical specimen form M0 samples.

The study, taken as a whole, reports: Active smokers at surgery had more clonal expansions than non-smokers.

The time point here: inflamed ileum from the surgical specimen. Eligibility required adulthood, ileal or ileocolonic Crohn's disease and indicated ileocolonic resection. Assay used: immunoSEQ multiplex PCR; TCRdb lists only in-frame clones, some missing. The table includes several thousand clones, over 75% detected once. Comment on this clone: Antigen specificity is unknown.

This CDR3 is built from 9 residues. The V and J genes are TRBV21-1 and TRBJ1-2. TRBV21-1 is given as a pseudogene. The sample consisted of ileal tissue. The clonotype was recovered from an adult with Crohn's disease. The CDR3 region has the DNA TGTGCCAGCAGCATCTCTCGTCTCTTC. It translates to CASSISRLF.